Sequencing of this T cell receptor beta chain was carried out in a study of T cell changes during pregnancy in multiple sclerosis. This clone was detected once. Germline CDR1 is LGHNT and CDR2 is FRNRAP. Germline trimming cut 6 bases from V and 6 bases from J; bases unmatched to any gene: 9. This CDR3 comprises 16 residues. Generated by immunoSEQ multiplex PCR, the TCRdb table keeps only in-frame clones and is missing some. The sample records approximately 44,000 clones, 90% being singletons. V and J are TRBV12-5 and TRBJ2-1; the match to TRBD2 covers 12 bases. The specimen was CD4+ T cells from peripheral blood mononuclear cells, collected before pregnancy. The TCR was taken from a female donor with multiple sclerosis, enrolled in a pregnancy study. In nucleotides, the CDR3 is TGTGCTAGTGGATCCAAGACTAGCGGGAGCAGCAATGAGCAGTTCTTC. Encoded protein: CASGSKTSGSSNEQFF. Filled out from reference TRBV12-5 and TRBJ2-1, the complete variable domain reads DARVTQTPRHKVTEMGQEVTMRCQPILGHNTVFWYRQTMMQGLELLAYFRNRAPLDDSGMPKDRFSAEMPDATLATLKIQPSEPRDSAVYFCASGSKTSGSSNEQFFGPGTRLTVL.